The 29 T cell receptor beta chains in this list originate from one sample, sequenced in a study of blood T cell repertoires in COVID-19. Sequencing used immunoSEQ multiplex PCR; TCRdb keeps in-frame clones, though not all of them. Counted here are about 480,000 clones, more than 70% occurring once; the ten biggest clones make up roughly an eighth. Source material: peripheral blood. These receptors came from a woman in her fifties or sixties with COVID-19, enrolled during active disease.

In DNA form, the CDR3 reads TGTGCCAGTACTGTACAGGGAATCAATTCACCCCTCCACTTT. This gives the protein CASTVQGINSPLHF. The chain is built from TRBV19 and TRBJ1-6; weak D call: TRBD1 (6 bases). The CDR3 has 14 residues. Trimming cost V 7 bases and J 7 bases, with 14 bases left between them. CDR1 and CDR2 (germline): LNHDA, SQIVND (reference sequence).

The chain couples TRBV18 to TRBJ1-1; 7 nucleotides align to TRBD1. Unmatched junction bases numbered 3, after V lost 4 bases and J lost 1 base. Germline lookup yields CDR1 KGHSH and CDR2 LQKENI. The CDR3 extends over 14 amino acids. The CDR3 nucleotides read TGTGCCAGCTCACTAGGGACAGCGAACACTGAAGCTTTCTTT. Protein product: CASSLGTANTEAFF.

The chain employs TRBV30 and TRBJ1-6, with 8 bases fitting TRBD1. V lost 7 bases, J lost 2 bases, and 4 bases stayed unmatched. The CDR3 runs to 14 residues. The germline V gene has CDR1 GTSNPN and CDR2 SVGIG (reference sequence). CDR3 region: CAFRTGPYNSPLHF. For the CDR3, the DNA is TGTGCCTTTCGGACAGGGCCCTATAATTCACCCCTCCACTTT.

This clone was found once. The CDR3 region is CATSRGGWPAEQYF. DNA for the CDR3: TGTGCCACCAGCAGAGGAGGTTGGCCCGCCGAGCAGTACTTC. The V gene is TRBV15, the J gene TRBJ2-7; D remains unclear. This CDR3 has 14 residues. CDR1 is LNHNV and CDR2 is YYDKDF in the germline V gene (reference sequence). The germline V and J ends were trimmed by 1 base and 6 bases, with 13 bases remaining between them.

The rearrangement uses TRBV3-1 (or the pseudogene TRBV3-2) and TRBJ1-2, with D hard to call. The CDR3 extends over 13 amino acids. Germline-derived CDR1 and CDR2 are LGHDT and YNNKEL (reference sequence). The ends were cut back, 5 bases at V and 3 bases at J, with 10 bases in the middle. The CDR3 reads CASSDTPDYGYTF. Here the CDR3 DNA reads TGTGCCAGCAGCGACACACCCGACTATGGCTACACCTTC.

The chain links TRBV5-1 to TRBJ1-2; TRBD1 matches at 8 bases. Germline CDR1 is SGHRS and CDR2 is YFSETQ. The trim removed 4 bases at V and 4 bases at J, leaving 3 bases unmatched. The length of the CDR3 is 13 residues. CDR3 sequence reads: CASSAGTGYGYTF. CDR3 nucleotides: TGCGCCAGCAGCGCCGGGACAGGCTATGGCTACACCTTC.

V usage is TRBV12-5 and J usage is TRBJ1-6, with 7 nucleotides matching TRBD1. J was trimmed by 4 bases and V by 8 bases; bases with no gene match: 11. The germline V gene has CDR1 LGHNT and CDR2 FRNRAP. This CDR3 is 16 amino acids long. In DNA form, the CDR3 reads TGTGCTAGTTCCTGGGACAGTTCCCTTTATAATTCACCCCTCCACTTT. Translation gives CASSWDSSLYNSPLHF.

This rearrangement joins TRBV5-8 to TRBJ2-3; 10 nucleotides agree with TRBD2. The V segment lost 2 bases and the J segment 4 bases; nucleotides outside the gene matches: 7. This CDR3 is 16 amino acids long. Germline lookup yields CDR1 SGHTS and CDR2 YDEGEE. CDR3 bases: TGTGCCAGCAGCTTTGGCACTAGCGGGGTCGCAGATACGCAGTATTTT. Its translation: CASSFGTSGVADTQYF.

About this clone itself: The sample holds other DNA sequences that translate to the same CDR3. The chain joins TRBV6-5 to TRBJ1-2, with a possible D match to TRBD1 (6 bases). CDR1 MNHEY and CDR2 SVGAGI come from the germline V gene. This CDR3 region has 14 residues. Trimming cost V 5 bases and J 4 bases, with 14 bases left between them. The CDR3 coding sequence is TGTGCCAGCAGTCATAGGGGGGAGGGCTATGGCTACACCTTC. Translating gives CASSHRGEGYGYTF.

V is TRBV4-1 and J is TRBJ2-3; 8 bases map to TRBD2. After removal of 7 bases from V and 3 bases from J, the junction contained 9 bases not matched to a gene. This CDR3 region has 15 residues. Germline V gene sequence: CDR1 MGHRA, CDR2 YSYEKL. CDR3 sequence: CASTPTSVRTDTQYF. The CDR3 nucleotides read TGCGCCAGCACCCCGACTAGCGTAAGGACAGATACGCAGTATTTT.

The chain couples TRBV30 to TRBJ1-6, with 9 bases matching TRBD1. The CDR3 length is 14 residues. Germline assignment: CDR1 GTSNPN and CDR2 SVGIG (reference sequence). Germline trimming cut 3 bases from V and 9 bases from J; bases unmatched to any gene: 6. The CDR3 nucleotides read TGTGCCTGGAGGGCGACAGGGGGGAGTTCACCCCTCCACTTT. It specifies CAWRATGGSSPLHF. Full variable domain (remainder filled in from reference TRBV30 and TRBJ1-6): SQTIHQWPATLVQPVGSPLSLECTVEGTSNPNLYWYRQAAGRGLQLLFYSVGIGQISSEVPQNLSASRPQDRQFILSSKKLLLSDSGFYLCAWRATGGSSPLHFGNGTRLTVT.

The CDR3 coding sequence is TGTGCCAGCAGCTTAGGGACAGGGGCCCGCTCTGGAAACACCATATATTTT. This codes for CASSLGTGARSGNTIYF. The V call is TRBV7-8, the J call TRBJ1-3; 9 bases are shared with TRBD1. In germline, CDR1 is SGHVS, CDR2 FQNEAQ. This CDR3 has 17 amino acids. V shed 1 base, J shed 0 bases, and the junction held 4 bases outside the gene matches.

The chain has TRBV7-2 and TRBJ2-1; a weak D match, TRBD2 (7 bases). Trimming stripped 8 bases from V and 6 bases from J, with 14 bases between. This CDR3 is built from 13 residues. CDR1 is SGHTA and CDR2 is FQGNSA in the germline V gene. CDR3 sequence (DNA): TGTGCCAGCGGGGGGGCCCGAGGCAATGAGCAGTTCTTC. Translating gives CASGGARGNEQFF.

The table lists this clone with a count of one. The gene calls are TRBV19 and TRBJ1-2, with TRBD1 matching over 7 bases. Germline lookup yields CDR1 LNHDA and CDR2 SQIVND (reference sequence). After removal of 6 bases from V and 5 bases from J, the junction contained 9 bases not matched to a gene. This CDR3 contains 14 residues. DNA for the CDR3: TGTGCCAGTAGAGGACAGGACTTTTTTTATGGCTACACCTTC. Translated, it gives CASRGQDFFYGYTF.

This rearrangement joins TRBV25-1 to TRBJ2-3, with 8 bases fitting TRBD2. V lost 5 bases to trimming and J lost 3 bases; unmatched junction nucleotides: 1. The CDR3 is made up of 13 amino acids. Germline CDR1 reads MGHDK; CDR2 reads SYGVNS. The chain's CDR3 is CASSSGGTDTQYF. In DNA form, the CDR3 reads TGTGCCAGCAGTAGCGGGGGAACAGATACGCAGTATTTT.

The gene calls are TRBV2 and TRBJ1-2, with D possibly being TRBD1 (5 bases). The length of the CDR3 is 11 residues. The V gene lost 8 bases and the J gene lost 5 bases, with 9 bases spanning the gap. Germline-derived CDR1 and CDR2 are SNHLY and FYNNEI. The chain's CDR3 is CASHRIYGYTF. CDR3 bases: TGTGCCAGCCACAGGATTTATGGCTACACCTTC. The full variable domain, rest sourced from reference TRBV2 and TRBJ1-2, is EPEVTQTPSHQVTQMGQEVILRCVPISNHLYFYWYRQILGQKVEFLVSFYNNEISEKSEIFDDQFSVERPDGSNFTLKIRSTKLEDSAMYFCASHRIYGYTFGSGTRLTVV.

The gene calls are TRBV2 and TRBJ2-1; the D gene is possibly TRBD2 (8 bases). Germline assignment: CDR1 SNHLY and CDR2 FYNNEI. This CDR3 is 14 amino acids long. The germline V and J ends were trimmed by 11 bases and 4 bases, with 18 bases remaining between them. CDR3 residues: CALGGGGGYNEQFF. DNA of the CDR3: TGTGCCCTAGGGGGCGGCGGGGGGTACAATGAGCAGTTCTTC.

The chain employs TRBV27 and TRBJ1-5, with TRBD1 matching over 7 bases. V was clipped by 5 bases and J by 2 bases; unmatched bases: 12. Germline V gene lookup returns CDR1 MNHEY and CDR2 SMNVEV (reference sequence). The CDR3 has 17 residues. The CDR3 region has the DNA TGTGCCAGCAGTCCCTCGACAGGGAGAATGGGCAATCAGCCCCAGCATTTT. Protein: CASSPSTGRMGNQPQHF.

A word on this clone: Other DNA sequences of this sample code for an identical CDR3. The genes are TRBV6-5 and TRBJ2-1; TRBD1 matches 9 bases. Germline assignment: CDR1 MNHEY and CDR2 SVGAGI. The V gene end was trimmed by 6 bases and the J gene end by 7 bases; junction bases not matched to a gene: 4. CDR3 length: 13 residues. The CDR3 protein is CASRTGGRNEQFF. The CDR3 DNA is TGTGCCAGCAGGACAGGGGGTAGGAATGAGCAGTTCTTC.

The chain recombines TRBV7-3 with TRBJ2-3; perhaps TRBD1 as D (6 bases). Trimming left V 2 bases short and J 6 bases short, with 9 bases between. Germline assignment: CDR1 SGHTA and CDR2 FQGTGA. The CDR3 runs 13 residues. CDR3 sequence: CASSLGQGDTQYF. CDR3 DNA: TGTGCCAGCAGCTTAGGCCAGGGGGATACGCAGTATTTT.

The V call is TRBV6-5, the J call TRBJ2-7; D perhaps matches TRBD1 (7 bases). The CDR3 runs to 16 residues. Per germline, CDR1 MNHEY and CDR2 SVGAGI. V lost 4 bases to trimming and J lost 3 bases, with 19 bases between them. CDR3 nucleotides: TGTGCCAGCAGTTCCATCAGGGGGGAAGATAACTACGAGCAGTACTTC. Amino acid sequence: CASSSIRGEDNYEQYF.

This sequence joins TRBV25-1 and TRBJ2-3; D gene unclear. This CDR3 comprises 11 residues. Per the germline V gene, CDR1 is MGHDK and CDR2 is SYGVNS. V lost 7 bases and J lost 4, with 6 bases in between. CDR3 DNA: TGTGCCAGCACGAGAGCAGATACGCAGTATTTT. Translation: CASTRADTQYF.

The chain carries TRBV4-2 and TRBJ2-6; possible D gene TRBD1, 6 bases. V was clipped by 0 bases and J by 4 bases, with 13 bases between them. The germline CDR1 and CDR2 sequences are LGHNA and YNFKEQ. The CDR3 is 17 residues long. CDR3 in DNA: TGTGCCAGCAGCCAAGAGGGGGCAGGGGCCGGGGCCAACGTCCTGACTTTC. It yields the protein CASSQEGAGAGANVLTF.

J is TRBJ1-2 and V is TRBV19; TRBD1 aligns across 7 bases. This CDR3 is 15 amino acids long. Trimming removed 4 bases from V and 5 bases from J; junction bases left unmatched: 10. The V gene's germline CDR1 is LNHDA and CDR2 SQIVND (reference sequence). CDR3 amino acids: CASSTNSGTAYGYTF. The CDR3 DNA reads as TGTGCCAGTAGTACCAACTCCGGGACAGCGTATGGCTACACCTTC.

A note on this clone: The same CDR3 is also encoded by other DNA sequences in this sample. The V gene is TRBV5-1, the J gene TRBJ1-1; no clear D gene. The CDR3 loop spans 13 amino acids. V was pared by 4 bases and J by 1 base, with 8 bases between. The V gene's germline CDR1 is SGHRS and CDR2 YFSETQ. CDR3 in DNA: TGCGCCAGCAGCCTACGGGGGAACACTGAAGCTTTCTTT. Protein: CASSLRGNTEAFF. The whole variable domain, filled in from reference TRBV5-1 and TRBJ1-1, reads KAGVTQTPRYLIKTRGQQVTLSCSPISGHRSVSWYQQTPGQGLQFLFEYFSETQRNKGNFPGRFSGRQFSNSRSEMNVSTLELGDSALYLCASSLRGNTEAFFGQGTRLTVV.

The CDR3 loop reads CASSFYGTATGELFF. The CDR3 coding sequence is TGTGCCAGCAGTTTTTACGGGACAGCGACTGGGGAGCTGTTTTTT. The chain uses TRBV5-4 and TRBJ2-2, with TRBD1 matching 7 bases. J lost 8 bases, V lost 5 bases, and 12 bases had no gene match. Germline V gene sequence: CDR1 SGHNT, CDR2 YYREEE (reference sequence). This CDR3 is built from 15 residues.

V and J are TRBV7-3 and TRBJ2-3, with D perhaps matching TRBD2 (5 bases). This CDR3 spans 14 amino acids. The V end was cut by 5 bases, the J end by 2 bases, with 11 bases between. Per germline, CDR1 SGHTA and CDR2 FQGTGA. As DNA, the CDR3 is TGTGCCAGCAGCCCCGGCGGGTACACAGATACGCAGTATTTT. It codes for CASSPGGYTDTQYF.

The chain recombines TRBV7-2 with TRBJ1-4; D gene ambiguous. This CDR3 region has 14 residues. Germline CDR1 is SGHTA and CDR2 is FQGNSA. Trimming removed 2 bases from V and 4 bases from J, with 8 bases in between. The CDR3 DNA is TGTGCCAGCAGCTTAAGGCAGGATAATGAAAAACTGTTTTTT. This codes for CASSLRQDNEKLFF.

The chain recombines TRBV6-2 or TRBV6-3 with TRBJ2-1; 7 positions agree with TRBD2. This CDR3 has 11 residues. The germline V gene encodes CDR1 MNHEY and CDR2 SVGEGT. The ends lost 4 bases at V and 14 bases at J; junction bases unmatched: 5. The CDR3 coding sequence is TGTGCCAGCAGTTTCTCGGGGGGAAAGTTCTTC. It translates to CASSFSGGKFF.